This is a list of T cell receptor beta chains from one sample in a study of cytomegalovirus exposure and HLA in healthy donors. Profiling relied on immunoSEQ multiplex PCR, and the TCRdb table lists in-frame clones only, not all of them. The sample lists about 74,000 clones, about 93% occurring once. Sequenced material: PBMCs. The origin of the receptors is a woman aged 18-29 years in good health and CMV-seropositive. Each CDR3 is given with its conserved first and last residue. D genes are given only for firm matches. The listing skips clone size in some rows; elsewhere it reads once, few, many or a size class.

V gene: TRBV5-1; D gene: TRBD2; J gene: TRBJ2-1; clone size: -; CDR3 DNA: TGCGCCAGCAGCACAACTAGCGGGAGTCGTCACAATGAGCAGTTCTTC; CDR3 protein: CASSTTSGSRHNEQFF
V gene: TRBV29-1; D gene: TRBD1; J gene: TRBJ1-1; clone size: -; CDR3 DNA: TGCAGCGTTGTGGGACAGCCTTGGGGGGATACTGAAGCTTTCTTT; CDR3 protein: CSVVGQPWGDTEAFF
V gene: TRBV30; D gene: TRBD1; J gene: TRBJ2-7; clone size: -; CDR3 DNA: TGTGCCTGGAGTGTCGGGACAGGTGCCTACGAGCAGTACTTC; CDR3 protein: CAWSVGTGAYEQYF
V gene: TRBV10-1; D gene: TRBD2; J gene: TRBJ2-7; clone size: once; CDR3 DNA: TGCGCCAGCACCGACGATCGACTAGCGGGGGTTTACGAGCAGTACTTC; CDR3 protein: CASTDDRLAGVYEQYF
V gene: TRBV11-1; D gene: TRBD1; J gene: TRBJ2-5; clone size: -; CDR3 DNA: TGTGCCAGCAGCTTAGACTGGGACAGGGGTGTGGAGACCCAGTACTTC; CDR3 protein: CASSLDWDRGVETQYF
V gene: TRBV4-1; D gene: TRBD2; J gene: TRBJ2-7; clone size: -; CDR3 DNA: TGCGCCAGCAGCCAAGAAGGCCTAGCGGGAGGCGAGCAGTACTTC; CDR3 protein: CASSQEGLAGGEQYF
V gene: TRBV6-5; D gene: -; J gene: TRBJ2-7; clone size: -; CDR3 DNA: TGTGCCAGCAGTTCCGGAGGGACGGCCCCCTACGAGCAGTACTTC; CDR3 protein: CASSSGGTAPYEQYF
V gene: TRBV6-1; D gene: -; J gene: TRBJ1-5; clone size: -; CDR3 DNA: TGTGCCAGCAGTGACCGGACAGTAACCCGCAATCAGCCCCAGCATTTT; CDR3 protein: CASSDRTVTRNQPQHF
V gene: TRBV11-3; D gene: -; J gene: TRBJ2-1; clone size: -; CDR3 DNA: TGTGCCAGCAGCTCCCTTAGGGGGCGGGGGGAAACCAATGAGCAGTTCTTC; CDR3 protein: CASSSLRGRGETNEQFF
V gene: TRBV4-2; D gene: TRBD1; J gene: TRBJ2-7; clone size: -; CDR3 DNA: TGTGCCAGCAGCCAAGTACAGGGGCGCTACGAGCAGTACTTC; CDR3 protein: CASSQVQGRYEQYF
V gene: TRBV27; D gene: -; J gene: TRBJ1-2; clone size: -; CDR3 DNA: TGTGCCAGCAGTAACCGTGGCCCAGGGAAAAAGGGCTATGGCTACACCTTC; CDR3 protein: CASSNRGPGKKGYGYTF
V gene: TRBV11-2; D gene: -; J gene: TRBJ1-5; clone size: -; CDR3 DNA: TGTGCCAGCAGCTTGGGCAGTGCAATTAATCAGCCCCAGCATTTT; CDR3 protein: CASSLGSAINQPQHF
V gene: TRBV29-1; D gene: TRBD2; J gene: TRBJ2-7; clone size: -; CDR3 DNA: TGCAGCGTTGAAGGGCTAGCGGGAGGGACCTACGAGCAGTACTTC; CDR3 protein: CSVEGLAGGTYEQYF
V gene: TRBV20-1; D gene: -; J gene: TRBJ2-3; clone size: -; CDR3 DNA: TGCAGTGCGACAGGAGATACGCAGTATTTT; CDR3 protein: CSATGDTQYF
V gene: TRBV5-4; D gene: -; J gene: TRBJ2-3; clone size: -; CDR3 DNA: TGTGCCAGCAGCTTAGGAGGCCGGGGAGATACGCAGTATTTT; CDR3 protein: CASSLGGRGDTQYF
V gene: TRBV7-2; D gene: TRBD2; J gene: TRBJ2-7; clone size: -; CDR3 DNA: TGTGCCAGCTCCCGAGACGGCGGGAGCCCCTACGAGCAGTACTTC; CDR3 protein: CASSRDGGSPYEQYF
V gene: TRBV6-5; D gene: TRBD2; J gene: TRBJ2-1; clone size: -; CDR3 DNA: TGTGCCAGCAGTTCTACTAGCGGTTACAATGAGCAGTTCTTC; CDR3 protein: CASSSTSGYNEQFF
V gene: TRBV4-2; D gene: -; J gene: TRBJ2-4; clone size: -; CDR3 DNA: TGTGCCAGCAGCCAAGGCGTCAAAAACATTCAGTACTTC; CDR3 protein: CASSQGVKNIQYF
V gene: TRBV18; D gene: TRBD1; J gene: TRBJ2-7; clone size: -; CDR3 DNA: TGTGCCAGCTCACCACTGTGGACAGGGGAGATCTACGAGCAGTACTTC; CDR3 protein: CASSPLWTGEIYEQYF
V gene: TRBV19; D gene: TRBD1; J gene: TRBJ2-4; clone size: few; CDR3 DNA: TGTGCCAGTAAAGGACAGGGGGGATCTCTTATTCAGTACTTC; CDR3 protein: CASKGQGGSLIQYF
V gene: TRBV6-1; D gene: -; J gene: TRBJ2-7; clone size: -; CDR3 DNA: TGTGCCAGCAGTGTAGACGTGACAGTTTCCCTGGGGTACGAGCAGTACTTC; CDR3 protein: CASSVDVTVSLGYEQYF
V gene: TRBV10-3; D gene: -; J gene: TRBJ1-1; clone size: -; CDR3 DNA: TGTGCCATCAGTGACGGAACAAGCGGAAACACTGAAGCTTTCTTT; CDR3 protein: CAISDGTSGNTEAFF
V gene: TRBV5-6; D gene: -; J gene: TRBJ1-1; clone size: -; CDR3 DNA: TGTGCCAGCAGCTCAACAGGGCGGAACACTGAAGCTTTCTTT; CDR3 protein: CASSSTGRNTEAFF
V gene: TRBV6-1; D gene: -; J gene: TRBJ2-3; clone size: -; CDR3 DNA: TGTGCCAGCAGTGCTCGGGGGGCTGGAGATACGCAGTATTTT; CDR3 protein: CASSARGAGDTQYF
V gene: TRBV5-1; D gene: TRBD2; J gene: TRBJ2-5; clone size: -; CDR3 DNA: TGCGCCAGCACCCCTCGAGCGGGAGCAGAGACCCAGTACTTC; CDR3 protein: CASTPRAGAETQYF
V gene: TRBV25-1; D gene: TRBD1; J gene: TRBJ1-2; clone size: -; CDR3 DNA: TGTGCCAGCAGTGACCCGGGACAGGACTATGGCTACACCTTC; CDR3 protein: CASSDPGQDYGYTF
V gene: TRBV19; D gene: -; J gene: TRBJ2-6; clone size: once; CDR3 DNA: TGTGCCAGTAGTATAATTATCTCTGGGGCCAACGTCCTGACTTTC; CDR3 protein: CASSIIISGANVLTF
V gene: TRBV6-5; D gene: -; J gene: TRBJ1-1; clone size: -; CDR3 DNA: TGTGCCAGCAGTAGACAGGTTAACACTGAAGCTTTCTTT; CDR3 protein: CASSRQVNTEAFF
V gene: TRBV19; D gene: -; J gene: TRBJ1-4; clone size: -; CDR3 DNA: TGTGCCAGTACCGTCACAAGGGGCGGGGAACTGTTTTTT; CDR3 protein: CASTVTRGGELFF
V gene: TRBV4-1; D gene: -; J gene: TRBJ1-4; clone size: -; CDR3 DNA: TGCGCCAGCAGCCAAGAAGGAGCCGTTCTGTCAGGAGGGTTGTTTTTT; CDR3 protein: CASSQEGAVLSGGLFF
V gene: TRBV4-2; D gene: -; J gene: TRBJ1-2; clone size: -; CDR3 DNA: TGTGCCAGCAGCCAAGATCAGGGTCAGTATGGCTACACCTTC; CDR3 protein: CASSQDQGQYGYTF
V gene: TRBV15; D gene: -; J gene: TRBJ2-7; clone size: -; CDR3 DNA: TGTGCCACCGGACAGACTTATTACGAGCAGTACTTC; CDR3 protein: CATGQTYYEQYF
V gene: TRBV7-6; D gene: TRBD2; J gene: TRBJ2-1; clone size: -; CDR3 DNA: TGTGCCAGCAGCTTAGGCGGGAGTTTCTATGAGCAGTTCTTC; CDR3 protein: CASSLGGSFYEQFF
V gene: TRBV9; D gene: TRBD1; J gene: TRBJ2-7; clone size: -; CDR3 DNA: TGTGCCAGCAGCCTCAGGACAGGGAGCTCCTACGAGCAGTACTTC; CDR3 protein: CASSLRTGSSYEQYF
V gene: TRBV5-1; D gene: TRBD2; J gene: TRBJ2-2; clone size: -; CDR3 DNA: TGCGCCAGCAGCTTAGATCTAGCGGGGTCCACCGGGGAGCTGTTTTTT; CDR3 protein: CASSLDLAGSTGELFF
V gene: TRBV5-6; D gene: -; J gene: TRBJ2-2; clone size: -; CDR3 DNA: TGTGCCAGCAGCTACCGACAGAACACCGGGGAGCTGTTTTTT; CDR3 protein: CASSYRQNTGELFF
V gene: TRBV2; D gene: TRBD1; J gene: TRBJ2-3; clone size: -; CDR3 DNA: TGTGCCAGCAGTTACAGGGGTAGGACAGATACGCAGTATTTT; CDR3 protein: CASSYRGRTDTQYF
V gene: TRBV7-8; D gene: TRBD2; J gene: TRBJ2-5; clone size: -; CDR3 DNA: TGTGCCAGCAGCCCCACCCGGGGGGGCAGGGAGACCCAGTACTTC; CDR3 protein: CASSPTRGGRETQYF
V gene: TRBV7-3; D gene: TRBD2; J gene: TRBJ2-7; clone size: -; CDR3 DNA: TGTGCCAGCAGCTTAGGGGGAGGGGTTTACGAGCAGTACTTC; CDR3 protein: CASSLGGGVYEQYF
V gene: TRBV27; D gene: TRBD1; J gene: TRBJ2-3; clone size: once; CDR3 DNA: TGTGCCAGGAATACTCTTTACAGGGGAAGCACAGATACGCAGTATTTT; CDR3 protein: CARNTLYRGSTDTQYF
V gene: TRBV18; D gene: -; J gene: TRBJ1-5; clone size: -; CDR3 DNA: TGTGCCAGCTCACTAGGGATACAGGTGGGCACAGTTAGCAATCAGCCCCAGCATTTT; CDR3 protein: CASSLGIQVGTVSNQPQHF
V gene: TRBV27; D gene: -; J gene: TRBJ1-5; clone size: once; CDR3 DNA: TGTGCAACCAAAGCCCACCCGACAGATAGCAATCAGCCCCAGCATTTT; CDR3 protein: CATKAHPTDSNQPQHF
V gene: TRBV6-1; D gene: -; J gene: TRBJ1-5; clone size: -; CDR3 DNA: TGTGCCAGCAGTGATCGTGGACACATCAATCAGCCCCAGCATTTT; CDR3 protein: CASSDRGHINQPQHF
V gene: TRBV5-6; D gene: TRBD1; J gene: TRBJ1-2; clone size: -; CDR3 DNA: TGTGCCAGCAGCGATCAGTTCAGGGGGGAAGAGGGCTACACCTTC; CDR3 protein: CASSDQFRGEEGYTF
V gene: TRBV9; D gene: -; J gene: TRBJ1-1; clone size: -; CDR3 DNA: TGTGCCAGCAGCGGGTCGGGGGGGGCGTCTGAAGCTTTCTTT; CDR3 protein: CASSGSGGASEAFF
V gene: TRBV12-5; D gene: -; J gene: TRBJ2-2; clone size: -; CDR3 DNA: TGTGCTAGTGGACAACCACCCCATCATCAACCTCACACCGGGGAGCTGTTTTTT; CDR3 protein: CASGQPPHHQPHTGELFF
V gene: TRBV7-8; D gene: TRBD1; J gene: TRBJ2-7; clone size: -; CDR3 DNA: TGTGCCAGCAGCGCGACAGGGGGCGTATACGAGCAGTACTTC; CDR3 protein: CASSATGGVYEQYF
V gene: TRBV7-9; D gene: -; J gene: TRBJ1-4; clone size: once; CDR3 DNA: TGTGCCAGCAGCTTACGGGAAAAACTGTTTTTT; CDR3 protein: CASSLREKLFF
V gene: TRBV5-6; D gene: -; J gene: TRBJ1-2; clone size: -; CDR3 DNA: TGTGCCAGCAGCTTTACAGGGTTCTATGGCTACACCTTC; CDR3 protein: CASSFTGFYGYTF
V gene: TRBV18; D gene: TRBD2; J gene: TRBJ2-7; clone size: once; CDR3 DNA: TGTGCCAGCTCACCACCGGGGCTAGCGGGATCCCCCACGACTTACGAGCAGTACTTC; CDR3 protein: CASSPPGLAGSPTTYEQYF